Listed below are T cell receptor beta chains from one sample, sequenced in a study of blood T cell repertoires in COVID-19. This table comes from immunoSEQ multiplex PCR, and its TCRdb copy is limited to in-frame clones, with some not included. The sample contains about 150,000 clones, roughly 80% of which appear only once. Sequencing input: peripheral blood. The receptors derive from a woman of 80 years or more with acute or convalescent COVID-19. Each CDR3 is given with its conserved first and last residue. D genes are given only for firm matches. Clone size is not always given. Where it is, it says once, few, many or a class for expanded clones.

D gene: TRBD1; clone size: NA; J gene: TRBJ2-7; V gene: TRBV12-3/TRBV12-4; CDR3 DNA: TGTGCCAGCAGTTTCGGGACAGACTACGAGCAGTACTTC; CDR3 protein: CASSFGTDYEQYF
D gene: NA; clone size: NA; J gene: TRBJ2-3; V gene: TRBV24-1; CDR3 DNA: TGTGCCACCAGTGAAGTTTCAGGGTCGGCAGATACGCAGTATTTT; CDR3 protein: CATSEVSGSADTQYF
D gene: TRBD1; clone size: once; J gene: TRBJ1-1; V gene: TRBV28; CDR3 DNA: TGTGCCAGCAGTTCGCCGGGACAGGCGAACACTGAAGCTTTCTTT; CDR3 protein: CASSSPGQANTEAFF
D gene: TRBD2; clone size: NA; J gene: TRBJ2-3; V gene: TRBV24-1; CDR3 DNA: TGTGCCACCAGTGATGCCCGCCCACTAGCGGGAGGGCCTGGTACGCAGTATTTT; CDR3 protein: CATSDARPLAGGPGTQYF
D gene: TRBD1; clone size: few; J gene: TRBJ2-2; V gene: TRBV10-1; CDR3 DNA: TGCGCCAGCAGTGAACTCGCCGGGACAGGGTACGGGGAGCTGTTTTTT; CDR3 protein: CASSELAGTGYGELFF
D gene: NA; clone size: few; J gene: TRBJ1-2; V gene: TRBV18; CDR3 DNA: TGTGCCAGCTCACCAAATGGGGCCTATGGCTACACCTTC; CDR3 protein: CASSPNGAYGYTF
D gene: NA; clone size: few; J gene: TRBJ1-2; V gene: TRBV6-2/TRBV6-3; CDR3 DNA: TGTGCCAGCAGTTACGTACTTGGATTCGGAGACTATGGCTACACCTTC; CDR3 protein: CASSYVLGFGDYGYTF
D gene: TRBD1; clone size: NA; J gene: TRBJ2-1; V gene: TRBV19; CDR3 DNA: TGTGCCAGTAGTACCCAACAGGGGGGCTACAATGAGCAGTTCTTC; CDR3 protein: CASSTQQGGYNEQFF
D gene: TRBD1; clone size: NA; J gene: TRBJ2-6; V gene: TRBV19; CDR3 DNA: TGTGCCAGTACTCCAGGGGACAGGGTCTCTGGGGCCAACGTCCTGACTTTC; CDR3 protein: CASTPGDRVSGANVLTF
D gene: TRBD1; clone size: NA; J gene: TRBJ2-1; V gene: TRBV6-1; CDR3 DNA: TGTGCCAGCAGTGGAAGAAACAGGGGTGGTAACAATGAGCAGTTCTTC; CDR3 protein: CASSGRNRGGNNEQFF
D gene: TRBD1; clone size: NA; J gene: TRBJ1-1; V gene: TRBV19; CDR3 DNA: TGTGCCAGTAGTCTCCACCGGGACAGGGGCCAACGTGGGGCTTTCTTT; CDR3 protein: CASSLHRDRGQRGAFF
D gene: NA; clone size: few; J gene: TRBJ2-5; V gene: TRBV3-1/TRBV3-2; CDR3 DNA: TGTGCCAGCAGCGACTACCAAGAGACCCAGTACTTC; CDR3 protein: CASSDYQETQYF
D gene: TRBD1; clone size: NA; J gene: TRBJ1-2; V gene: TRBV6-5; CDR3 DNA: TGTGCCAGCAGTCCTACAGGGGATGCTGGCTACACCTTC; CDR3 protein: CASSPTGDAGYTF
D gene: TRBD1; clone size: NA; J gene: TRBJ2-7; V gene: TRBV7-8; CDR3 DNA: TGTGCCAGCAGCCGAGGCGGAGTGGGACAGGGGATTTACGAGCAGTACTTC; CDR3 protein: CASSRGGVGQGIYEQYF
D gene: NA; clone size: NA; J gene: TRBJ1-2; V gene: TRBV6-2/TRBV6-3; CDR3 DNA: TGTGCCAGCAGTTATCTAATTGAAGTGGAGGGCTACACCTTC; CDR3 protein: CASSYLIEVEGYTF
D gene: NA; clone size: NA; J gene: TRBJ1-1; V gene: TRBV4-2; CDR3 DNA: TGTGCCAGCAGCCAAAATGAGGGTGGTGGAGCTTTCTTT; CDR3 protein: CASSQNEGGGAFF